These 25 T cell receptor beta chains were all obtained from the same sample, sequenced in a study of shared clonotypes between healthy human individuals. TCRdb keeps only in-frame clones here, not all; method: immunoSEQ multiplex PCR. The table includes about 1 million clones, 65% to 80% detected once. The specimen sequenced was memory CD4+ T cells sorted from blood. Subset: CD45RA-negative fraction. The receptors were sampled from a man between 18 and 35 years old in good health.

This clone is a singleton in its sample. CDR3 sequence: CASSTLGLPEETQYF. The CDR3, as DNA: TGTGCCAGTAGTACGCTGGGACTACCCGAAGAGACCCAGTACTTC. The chain couples TRBV19 to TRBJ2-5, with 7 bases identical to TRBD2. The CDR3 length is 15 residues. V dropped 4 bases and J dropped 3; count of bases not matched to a gene: 8. Germline CDR1 LNHDA, CDR2 SQIVND (reference sequence).

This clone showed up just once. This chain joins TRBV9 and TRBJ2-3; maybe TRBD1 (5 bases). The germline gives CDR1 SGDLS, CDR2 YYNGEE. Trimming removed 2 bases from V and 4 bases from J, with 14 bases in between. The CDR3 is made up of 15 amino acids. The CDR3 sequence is CASSVGLPGADTQYF. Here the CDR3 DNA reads TGTGCCAGCAGCGTGGGGCTCCCCGGCGCAGATACGCAGTATTTT.

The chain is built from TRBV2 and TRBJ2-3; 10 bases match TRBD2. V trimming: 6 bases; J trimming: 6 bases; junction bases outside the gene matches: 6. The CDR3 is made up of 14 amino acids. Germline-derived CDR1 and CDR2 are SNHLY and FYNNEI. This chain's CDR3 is CASRAGGPSDTQYF. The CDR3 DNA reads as TGTGCCAGCAGAGCGGGGGGGCCATCTGATACGCAGTATTTT.

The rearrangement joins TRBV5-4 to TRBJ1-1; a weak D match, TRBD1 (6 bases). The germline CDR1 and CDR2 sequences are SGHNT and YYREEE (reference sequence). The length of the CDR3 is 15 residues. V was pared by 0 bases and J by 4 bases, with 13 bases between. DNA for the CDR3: TGTGCCAGCAGCTTGGACTTAACAGGGCGCACTGAAGCTTTCTTT. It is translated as CASSLDLTGRTEAFF.

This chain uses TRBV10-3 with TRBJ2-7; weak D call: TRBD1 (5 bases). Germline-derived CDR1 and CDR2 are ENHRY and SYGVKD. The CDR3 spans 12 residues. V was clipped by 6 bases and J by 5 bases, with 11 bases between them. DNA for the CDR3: TGTGCCATCAGAACAGGCCTTGACGAGCAGTACTTC. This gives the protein CAIRTGLDEQYF.

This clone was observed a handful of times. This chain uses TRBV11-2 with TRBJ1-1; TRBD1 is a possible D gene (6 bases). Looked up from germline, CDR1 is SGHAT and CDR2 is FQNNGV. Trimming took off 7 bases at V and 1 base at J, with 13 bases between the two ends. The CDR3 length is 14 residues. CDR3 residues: CASTPRGANTEAFF. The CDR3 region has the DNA TGTGCCAGCACCCCCCGGGGGGCGAACACTGAAGCTTTCTTT.

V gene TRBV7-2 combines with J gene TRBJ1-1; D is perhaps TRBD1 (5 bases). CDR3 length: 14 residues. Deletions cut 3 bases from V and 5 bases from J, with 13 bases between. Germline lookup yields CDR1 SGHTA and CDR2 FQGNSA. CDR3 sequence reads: CASSFSQGGTEAFF. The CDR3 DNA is TGTGCCAGCAGCTTCTCCCAGGGAGGTACTGAAGCTTTCTTT.

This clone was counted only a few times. The CDR3 is CAWSVLRAGNYGYTF. CDR3 in DNA: TGTGCCTGGAGTGTACTTCGCGCTGGAAACTATGGCTACACCTTC. This sequence joins TRBV30 and TRBJ1-2, with unresolved D. In germline, CDR1 is GTSNPN, CDR2 SVGIG (reference sequence). The CDR3 has 15 residues. V lost 0 bases, J lost 2 bases, and 13 bases lay in between.

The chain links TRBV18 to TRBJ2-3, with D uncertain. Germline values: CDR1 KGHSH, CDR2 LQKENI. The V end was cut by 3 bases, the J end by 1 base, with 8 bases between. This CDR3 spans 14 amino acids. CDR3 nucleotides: TGTGCCAGCTCACCCCAGAGAGGCACAGATACGCAGTATTTT. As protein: CASSPQRGTDTQYF.

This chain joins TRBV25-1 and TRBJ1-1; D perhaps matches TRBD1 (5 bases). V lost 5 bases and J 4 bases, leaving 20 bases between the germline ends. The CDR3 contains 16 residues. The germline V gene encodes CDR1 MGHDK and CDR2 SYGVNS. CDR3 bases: TGTGCCAGCAGTCCAACAGCGGGGCAGGGCGGCACTGAAGCTTTCTTT. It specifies CASSPTAGQGGTEAFF.

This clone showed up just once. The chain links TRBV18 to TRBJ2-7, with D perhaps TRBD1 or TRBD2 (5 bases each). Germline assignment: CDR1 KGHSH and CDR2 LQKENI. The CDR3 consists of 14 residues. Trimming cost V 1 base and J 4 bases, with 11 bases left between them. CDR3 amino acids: CASSPRGTTYEQYF. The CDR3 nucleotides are TGTGCCAGCTCACCACGGGGGACGACATACGAGCAGTACTTC.

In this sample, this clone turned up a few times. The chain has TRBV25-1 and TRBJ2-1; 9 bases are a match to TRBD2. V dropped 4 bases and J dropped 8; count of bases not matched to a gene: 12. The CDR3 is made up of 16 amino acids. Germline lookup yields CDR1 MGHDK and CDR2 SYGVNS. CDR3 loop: CASSGIRRGGSDEQFF. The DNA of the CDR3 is TGTGCCAGCAGTGGGATTCGGCGGGGGGGATCGGATGAGCAGTTCTTC.

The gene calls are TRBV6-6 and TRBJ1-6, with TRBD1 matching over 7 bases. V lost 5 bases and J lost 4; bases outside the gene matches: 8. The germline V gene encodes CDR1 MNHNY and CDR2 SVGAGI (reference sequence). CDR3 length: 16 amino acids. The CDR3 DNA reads TGTGCCAGCAGTCCTTTGACAGGGACATATAATTCACCCCTCCACTTT. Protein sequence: CASSPLTGTYNSPLHF.

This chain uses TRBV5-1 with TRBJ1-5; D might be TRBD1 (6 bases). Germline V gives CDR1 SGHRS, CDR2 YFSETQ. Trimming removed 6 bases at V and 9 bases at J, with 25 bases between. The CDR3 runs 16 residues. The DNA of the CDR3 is TGCGCCAGCACCCAAGGGGCAGGGAGCGGAGGGGGGCCCCAGCATTTT. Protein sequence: CASTQGAGSGGGPQHF.

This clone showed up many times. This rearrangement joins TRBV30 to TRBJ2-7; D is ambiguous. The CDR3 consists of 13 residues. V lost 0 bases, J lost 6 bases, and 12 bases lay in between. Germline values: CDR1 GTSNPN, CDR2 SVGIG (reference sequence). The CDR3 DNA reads TGTGCCTGGAGTGTAAACGTGAGAGCCGAGCAGTACTTC. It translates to CAWSVNVRAEQYF. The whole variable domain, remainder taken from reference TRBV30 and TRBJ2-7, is SQTIHQWPATLVQPVGSPLSLECTVEGTSNPNLYWYRQAAGRGLQLLFYSVGIGQISSEVPQNLSASRPQDRQFILSSKKLLLSDSGFYLCAWSVNVRAEQYFGPGTRLTVT.

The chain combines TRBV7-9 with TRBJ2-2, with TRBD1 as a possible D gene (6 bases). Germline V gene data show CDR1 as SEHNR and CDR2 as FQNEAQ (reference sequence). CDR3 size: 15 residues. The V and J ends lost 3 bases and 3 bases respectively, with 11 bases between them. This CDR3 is CASSFSRGDTGELFF. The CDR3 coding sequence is TGTGCCAGCAGCTTTTCCAGGGGAGACACCGGGGAGCTGTTTTTT.

In DNA, the CDR3 is TGTGCCACGACAGGTACGGTCTACGAGCAGTACTTC. Encoded protein: CATTGTVYEQYF. The chain recombines TRBV10-3 with TRBJ2-7, with D possibly being TRBD1 (6 bases). Germline CDR1 ENHRY, CDR2 SYGVKD. The CDR3 extends over 12 amino acids. Trimming left V 10 bases short and J 3 bases short, with 13 bases between.

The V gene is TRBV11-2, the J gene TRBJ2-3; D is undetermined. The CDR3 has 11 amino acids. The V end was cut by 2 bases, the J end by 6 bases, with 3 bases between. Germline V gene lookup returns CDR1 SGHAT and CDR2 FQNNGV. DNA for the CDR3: TGTGCCAGCAGCTTAAGGGATACGCAGTATTTT. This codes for CASSLRDTQYF. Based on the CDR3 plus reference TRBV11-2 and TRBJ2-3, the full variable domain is EAGVAQSPRYKIIEKRQSVAFWCNPISGHATLYWYQQILGQGPKLLIQFQNNGVVDDSQLPKDRFSAERLKGVDSTLKIQPAKLEDSAVYLCASSLRDTQYFGPGTRLTVL.

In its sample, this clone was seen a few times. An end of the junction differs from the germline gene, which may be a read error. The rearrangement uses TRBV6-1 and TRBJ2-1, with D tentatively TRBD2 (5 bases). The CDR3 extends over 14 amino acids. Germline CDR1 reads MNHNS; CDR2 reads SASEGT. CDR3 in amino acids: CASCEASKFCEQFF. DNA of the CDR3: TGTGCCAGCTGTGAGGCTAGCAAATTTTGTGAGCAGTTCTTC.

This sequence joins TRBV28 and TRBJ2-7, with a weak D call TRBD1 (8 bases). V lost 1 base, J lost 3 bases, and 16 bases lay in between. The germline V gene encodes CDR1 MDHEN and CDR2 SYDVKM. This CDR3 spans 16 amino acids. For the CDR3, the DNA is TGTGCCAGCAGTTTATTGGACAGGGAGGGCGGCTACGAGCAGTACTTC. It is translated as CASSLLDREGGYEQYF.

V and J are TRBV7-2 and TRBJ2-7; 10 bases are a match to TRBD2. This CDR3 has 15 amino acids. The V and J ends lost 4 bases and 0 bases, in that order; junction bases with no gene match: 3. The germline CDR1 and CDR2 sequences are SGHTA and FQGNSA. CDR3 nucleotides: TGTGCCAGCAGCTCTAGCGGGAGTGTCTCCTACGAGCAGTACTTC. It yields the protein CASSSSGSVSYEQYF.

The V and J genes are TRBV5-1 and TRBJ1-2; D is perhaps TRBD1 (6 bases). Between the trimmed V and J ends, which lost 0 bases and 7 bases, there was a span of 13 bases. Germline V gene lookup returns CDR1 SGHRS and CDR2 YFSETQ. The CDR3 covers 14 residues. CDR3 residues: CASSLDGGAGGYTF. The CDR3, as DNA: TGCGCCAGCAGCTTGGACGGGGGCGCAGGTGGCTACACCTTC.

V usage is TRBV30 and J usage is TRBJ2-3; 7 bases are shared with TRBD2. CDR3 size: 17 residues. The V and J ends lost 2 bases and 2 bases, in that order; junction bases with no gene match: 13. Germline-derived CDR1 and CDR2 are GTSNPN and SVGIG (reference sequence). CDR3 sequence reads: CAWSSIRGGSITDTQYF. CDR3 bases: TGTGCCTGGAGTTCAATCCGAGGCGGGAGTATCACAGATACGCAGTATTTT.

CDR3: CASSTQGLREQFF. DNA of the CDR3: TGTGCCAGCAGTACCCAGGGACTCCGCGAGCAGTTCTTC. The chain carries TRBV6-6 and TRBJ2-1; TRBD2 might be the D (6 bases). V gave up 5 bases and J gave up 10 bases, with 15 bases separating them. CDR3 length equals 13 residues. Germline V gene data show CDR1 as MNHNY and CDR2 as SVGAGI (reference sequence).

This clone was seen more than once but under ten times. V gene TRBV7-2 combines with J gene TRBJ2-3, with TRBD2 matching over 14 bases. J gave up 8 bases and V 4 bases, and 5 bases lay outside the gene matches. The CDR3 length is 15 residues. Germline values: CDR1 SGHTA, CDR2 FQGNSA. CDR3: CASSYGLAGGVTQYF. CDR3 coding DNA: TGTGCCAGCAGCTACGGACTAGCGGGAGGCGTTACGCAGTATTTT.